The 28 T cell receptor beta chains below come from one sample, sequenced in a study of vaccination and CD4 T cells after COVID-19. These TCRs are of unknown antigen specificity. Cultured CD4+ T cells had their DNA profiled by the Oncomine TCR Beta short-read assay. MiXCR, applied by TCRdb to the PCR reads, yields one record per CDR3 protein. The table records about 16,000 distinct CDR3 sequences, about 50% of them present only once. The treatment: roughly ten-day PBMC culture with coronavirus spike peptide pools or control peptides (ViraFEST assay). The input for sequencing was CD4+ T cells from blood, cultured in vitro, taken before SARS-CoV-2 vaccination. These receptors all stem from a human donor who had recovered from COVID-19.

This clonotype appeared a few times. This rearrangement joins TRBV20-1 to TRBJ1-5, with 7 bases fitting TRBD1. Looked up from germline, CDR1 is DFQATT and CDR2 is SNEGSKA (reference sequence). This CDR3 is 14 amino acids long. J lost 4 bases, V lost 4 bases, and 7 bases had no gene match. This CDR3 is CSAMPGTVNQPQHF. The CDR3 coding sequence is TGCAGTGCTATGCCCGGGACAGTTAATCAGCCCCAGCATTTT.

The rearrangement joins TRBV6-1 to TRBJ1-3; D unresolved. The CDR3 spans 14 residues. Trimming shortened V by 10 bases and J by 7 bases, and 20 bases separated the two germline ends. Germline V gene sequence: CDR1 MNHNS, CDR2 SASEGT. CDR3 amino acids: CAIGGGPPLNTIYF. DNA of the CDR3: TGTGCCATAGGAGGAGGTCCGCCCCTGAACACCATATATTTT.

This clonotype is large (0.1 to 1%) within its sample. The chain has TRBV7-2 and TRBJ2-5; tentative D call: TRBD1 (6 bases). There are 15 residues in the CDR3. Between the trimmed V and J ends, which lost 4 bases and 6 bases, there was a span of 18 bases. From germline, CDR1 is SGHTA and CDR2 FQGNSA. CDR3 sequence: CASSSPGTNRKTQYF. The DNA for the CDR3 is TGTGCCAGCAGCTCCCCGGGGACAAACCGGAAGACCCAGTACTTC.

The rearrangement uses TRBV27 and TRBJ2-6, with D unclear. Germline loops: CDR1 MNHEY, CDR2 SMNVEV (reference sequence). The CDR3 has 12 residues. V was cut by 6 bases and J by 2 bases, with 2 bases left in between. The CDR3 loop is CASRAGANVLTF. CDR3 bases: TGTGCCAGCAGAGCTGGGGCCAACGTCCTGACTTTC.

The DNA for the CDR3 is TGTGCCAGCACCCTTGAACAGGGGAGGGCTTTCTTT. It yields the protein CASTLEQGRAFF. V and J are TRBV12-3 or TRBV12-4 and TRBJ1-1; TRBD1 aligns across 7 bases. The CDR3 consists of 12 residues. Trimming cost V 7 bases and J 11 bases; bases outside gene matches: 10.

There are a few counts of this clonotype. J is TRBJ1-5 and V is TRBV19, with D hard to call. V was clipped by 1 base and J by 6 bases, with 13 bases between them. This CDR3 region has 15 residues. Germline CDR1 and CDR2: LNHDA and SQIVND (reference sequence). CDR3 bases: TGTGCCAGTAGTATAGTCGGCAGTCGGATTCAGCCCCAGCATTTT. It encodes CASSIVGSRIQPQHF.

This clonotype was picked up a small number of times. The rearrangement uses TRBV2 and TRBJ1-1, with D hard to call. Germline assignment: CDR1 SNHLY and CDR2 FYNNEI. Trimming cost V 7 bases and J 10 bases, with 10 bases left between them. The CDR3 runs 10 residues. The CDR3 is CASMVGVAFF. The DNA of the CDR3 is TGTGCCAGCATGGTGGGAGTAGCTTTCTTT.

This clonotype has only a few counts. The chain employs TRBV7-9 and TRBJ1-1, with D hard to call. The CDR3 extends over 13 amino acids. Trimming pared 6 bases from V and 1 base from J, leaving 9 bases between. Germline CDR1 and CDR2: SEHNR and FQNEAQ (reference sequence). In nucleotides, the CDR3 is TGTGCCAGCAGTCAACAGCCGAACACTGAAGCTTTCTTT. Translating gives CASSQQPNTEAFF.

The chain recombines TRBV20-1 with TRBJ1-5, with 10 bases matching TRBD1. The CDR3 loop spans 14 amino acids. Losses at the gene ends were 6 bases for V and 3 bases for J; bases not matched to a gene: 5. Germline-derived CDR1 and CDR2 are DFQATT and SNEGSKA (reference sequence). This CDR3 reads CSATGTGVNQPQHF. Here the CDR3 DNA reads TGCAGTGCAACCGGGACAGGGGTCAATCAGCCCCAGCATTTT.

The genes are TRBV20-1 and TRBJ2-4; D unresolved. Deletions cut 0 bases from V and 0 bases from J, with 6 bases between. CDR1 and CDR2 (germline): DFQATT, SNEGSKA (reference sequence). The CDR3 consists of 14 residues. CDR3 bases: TGCAGTGCTAGAGACGTGCTAGCCAAAAACATTCAGTACTTC. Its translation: CSARDVLAKNIQYF.

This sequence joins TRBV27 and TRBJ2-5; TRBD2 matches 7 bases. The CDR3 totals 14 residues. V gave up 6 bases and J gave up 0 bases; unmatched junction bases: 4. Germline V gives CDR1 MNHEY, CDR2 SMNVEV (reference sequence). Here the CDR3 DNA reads TGTGCCAGCAGGGGACTATCGTACCAAGAGACCCAGTACTTC. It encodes CASRGLSYQETQYF.

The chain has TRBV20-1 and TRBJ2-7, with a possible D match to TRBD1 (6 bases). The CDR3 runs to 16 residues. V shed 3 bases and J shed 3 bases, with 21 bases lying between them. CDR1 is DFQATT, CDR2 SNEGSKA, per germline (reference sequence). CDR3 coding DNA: TGCAGTGCTAGGGGCCAGGGGCCGATTGGCGGCTACGAGCAGTACTTC. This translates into CSARGQGPIGGYEQYF.

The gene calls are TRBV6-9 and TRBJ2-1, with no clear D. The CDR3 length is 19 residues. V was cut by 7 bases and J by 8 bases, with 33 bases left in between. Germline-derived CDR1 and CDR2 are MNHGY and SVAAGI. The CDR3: CASNRSAPVATQDGYEQFF. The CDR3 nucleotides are TGTGCCAGCAATAGATCCGCCCCGGTTGCCACCCAGGATGGCTATGAGCAGTTCTTC.

Written as DNA, the CDR3 is TGTGCCAGCTCACCAAACCCCATAGCTAGCGGGAGTAGGTCCTACGAGCAGTACTTC. Translating it yields CASSPNPIASGSRSYEQYF. V gene TRBV18 combines with J gene TRBJ2-7; TRBD2 matches at 10 bases. This CDR3 comprises 19 residues. CDR1 and CDR2 from the germline V gene are KGHSH and LQKENI. Trimming cost V 2 bases and J 1 base; bases outside gene matches: 14.

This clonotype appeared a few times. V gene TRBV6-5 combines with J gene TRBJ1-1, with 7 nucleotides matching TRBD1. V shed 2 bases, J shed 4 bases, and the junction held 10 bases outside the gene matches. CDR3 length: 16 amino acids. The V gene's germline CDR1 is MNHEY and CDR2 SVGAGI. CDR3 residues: CASSYTTGRPTTEAFF. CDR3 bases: TGTGCCAGCAGTTACACGACAGGGAGGCCAACCACTGAAGCTTTCTTT.

CDR3 sequence: CASRRTGSNQPQHF. CDR3 in DNA: TGTGCCAGCAGGAGGACAGGGAGCAATCAGCCCCAGCATTTT. V and J are TRBV21-1 and TRBJ1-5; the table's TRBD1 call for D was not verified on the DNA. TRBV21-1 is listed as a pseudogene. This CDR3 is built from 14 residues.

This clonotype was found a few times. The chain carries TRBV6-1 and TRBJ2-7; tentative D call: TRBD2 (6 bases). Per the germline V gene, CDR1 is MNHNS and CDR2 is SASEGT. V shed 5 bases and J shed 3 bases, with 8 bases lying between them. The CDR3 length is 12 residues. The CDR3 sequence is CASSKTSYEQYF. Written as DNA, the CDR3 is TGTGCCAGCAGTAAGACTAGCTACGAGCAGTACTTC.

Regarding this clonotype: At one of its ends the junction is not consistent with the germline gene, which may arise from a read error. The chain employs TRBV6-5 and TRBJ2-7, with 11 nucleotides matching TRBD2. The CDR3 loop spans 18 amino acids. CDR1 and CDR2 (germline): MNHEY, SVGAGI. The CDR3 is CASSYGLAGGSRRNEQYF. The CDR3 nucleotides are TGTGCTAGCAGTTACGGGCTAGCGGGAGGTAGTCGGAGGAACGAGCAGTACTTC.

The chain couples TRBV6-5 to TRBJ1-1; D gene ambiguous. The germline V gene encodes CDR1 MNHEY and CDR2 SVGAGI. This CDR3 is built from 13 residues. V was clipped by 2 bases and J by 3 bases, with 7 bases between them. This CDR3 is CASSYRMHTEAFF. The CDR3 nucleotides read TGTGCCAGCAGTTACCGGATGCACACTGAAGCTTTCTTT.

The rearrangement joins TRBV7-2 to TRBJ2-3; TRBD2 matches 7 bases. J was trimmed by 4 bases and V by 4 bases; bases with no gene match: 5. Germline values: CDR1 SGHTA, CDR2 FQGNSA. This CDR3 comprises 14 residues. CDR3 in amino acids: CASSYSSGSDTQYF. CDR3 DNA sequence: TGTGCCAGCAGCTACTCTAGCGGCTCAGATACGCAGTATTTT.

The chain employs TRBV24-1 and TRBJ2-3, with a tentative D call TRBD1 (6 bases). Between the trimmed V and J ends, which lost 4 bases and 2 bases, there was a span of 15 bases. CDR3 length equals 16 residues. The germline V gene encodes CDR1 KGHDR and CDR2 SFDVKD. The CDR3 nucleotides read TGTGCCACCAGTGAGCCACAGGGTCTGGACACAGATACGCAGTATTTT. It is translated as CATSEPQGLDTDTQYF.

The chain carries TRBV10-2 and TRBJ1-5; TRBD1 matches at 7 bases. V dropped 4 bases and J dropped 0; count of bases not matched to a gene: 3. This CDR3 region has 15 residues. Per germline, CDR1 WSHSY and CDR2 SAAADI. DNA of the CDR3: TGCGCCAGCAGTGGACAGGGCCTTAGCAATCAGCCCCAGCATTTT. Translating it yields CASSGQGLSNQPQHF.

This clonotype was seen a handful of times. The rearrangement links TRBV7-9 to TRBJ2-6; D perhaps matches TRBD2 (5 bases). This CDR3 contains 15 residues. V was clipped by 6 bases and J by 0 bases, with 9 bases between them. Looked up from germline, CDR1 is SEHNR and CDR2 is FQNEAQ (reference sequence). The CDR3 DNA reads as TGTGCCAGCAGTCGGGGTGACTCTGGGGCCAACGTCCTGACTTTC. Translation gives CASSRGDSGANVLTF.

The CDR3 DNA is TGTGCCAGCAGCTTTACTAGCGGGAGGGGGGGCGAGCAGTACTTC. The encoded protein is CASSFTSGRGGEQYF. This chain connects TRBV7-9 to TRBJ2-7; TRBD2 aligns across 13 bases. Losses at the gene ends were 3 bases for V and 6 bases for J; bases not matched to a gene: 5. The CDR3 totals 15 residues. The germline CDR1 and CDR2 sequences are SEHNR and FQNEAQ (reference sequence).

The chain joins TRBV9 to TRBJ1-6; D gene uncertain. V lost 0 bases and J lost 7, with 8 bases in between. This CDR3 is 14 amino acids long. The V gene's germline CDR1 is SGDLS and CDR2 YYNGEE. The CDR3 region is CASSVDPENSPLHF. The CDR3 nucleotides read TGTGCCAGCAGCGTAGACCCGGAAAATTCACCCCTCCACTTT.

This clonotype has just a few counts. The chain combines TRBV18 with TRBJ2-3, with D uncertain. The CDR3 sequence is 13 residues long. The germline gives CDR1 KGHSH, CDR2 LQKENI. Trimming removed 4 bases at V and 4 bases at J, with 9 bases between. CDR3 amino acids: CASSRLGSDTQYF. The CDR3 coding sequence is TGTGCCAGCTCACGCCTGGGGTCAGATACGCAGTATTTT.

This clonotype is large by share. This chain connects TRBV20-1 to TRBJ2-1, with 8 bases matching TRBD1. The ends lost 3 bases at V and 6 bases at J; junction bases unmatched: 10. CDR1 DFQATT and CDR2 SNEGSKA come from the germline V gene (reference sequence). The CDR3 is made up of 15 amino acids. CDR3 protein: CSARMTGDVGNEQFF. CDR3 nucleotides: TGCAGTGCTAGGATGACAGGGGATGTTGGCAATGAGCAGTTCTTC.

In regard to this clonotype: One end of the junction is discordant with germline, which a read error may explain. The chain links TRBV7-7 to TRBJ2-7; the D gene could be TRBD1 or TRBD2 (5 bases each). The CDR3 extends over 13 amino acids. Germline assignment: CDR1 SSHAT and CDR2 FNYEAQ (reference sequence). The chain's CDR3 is CASSPDRGAEQYF. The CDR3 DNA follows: TGTGCTAGCAGCCCCGACAGAGGGGCGGAGCAGTACTTC.